This T cell receptor beta chain was retrieved from a study of OX40 agonist ivuxolimab in advanced cancers. Study-level results: Averaged across samples, CD8+ T cells carried more expanded clones than CD4+ did.

Notes on this clone: What it binds is unknown.

The method was immunoSEQ multiplex PCR; TCRdb's version includes in-frame clones alone and lacks a portion of them. The data show about 60,000 clones, roughly nine tenths seen once. Germline V gene sequence: CDR1 ENHRY, CDR2 SYGVKD. V lost 7 bases and J lost 4, with 23 bases in between. The CDR3 contains 17 residues. V gene TRBV10-3 combines with J gene TRBJ2-1, with D uncertain. The TCR sequence derives from an adult with an advanced solid tumor such as melanoma, head and neck, liver or kidney cancer. The source material was CD4+ or CD8+ T cells sorted from blood, sampled in a trial of the OX40 agonist ivuxolimab. This CDR3 is CAITPEIIRRSYNEQFF. The CDR3, as DNA: TGTGCCATCACCCCCGAAATAATTCGGCGATCATACAATGAGCAGTTCTTC.